This T cell receptor (beta chain) is from a study of blood T cell repertoires in COVID-19. Study context: Donors in the United States, Italy and Spain gave samples during acute or convalescent COVID-19.

Participants spanned ages about 18 to 100 years and resided in roughly 22 US areas. Cohorts were determined from participant-reported clinical history. V lost 1 base and J 7 bases, leaving 14 bases between the germline ends. CDR1 and CDR2 from the germline V gene are SGHAT and FQNNGV. This CDR3 region has 15 residues. Repertoires were generated with immunoSEQ multiplex PCR, while TCRdb's copy carries only in-frame clones and drops some. Of about 240,000 clones in the sample, approximately 86% were seen once. This sequence was found in a woman between 35 and 50 years old with acute COVID-19. The specimen was PBMCs or T cells enriched from blood (not recorded which). The chain employs TRBV11-2 and TRBJ2-1; no clear D gene. CDR3 nucleotide sequence: TGTGCCAGCAGCTTAGTGGGTTACAGCCAAAATGAGCAGTTCTTC. This sequence encodes CASSLVGYSQNEQFF.